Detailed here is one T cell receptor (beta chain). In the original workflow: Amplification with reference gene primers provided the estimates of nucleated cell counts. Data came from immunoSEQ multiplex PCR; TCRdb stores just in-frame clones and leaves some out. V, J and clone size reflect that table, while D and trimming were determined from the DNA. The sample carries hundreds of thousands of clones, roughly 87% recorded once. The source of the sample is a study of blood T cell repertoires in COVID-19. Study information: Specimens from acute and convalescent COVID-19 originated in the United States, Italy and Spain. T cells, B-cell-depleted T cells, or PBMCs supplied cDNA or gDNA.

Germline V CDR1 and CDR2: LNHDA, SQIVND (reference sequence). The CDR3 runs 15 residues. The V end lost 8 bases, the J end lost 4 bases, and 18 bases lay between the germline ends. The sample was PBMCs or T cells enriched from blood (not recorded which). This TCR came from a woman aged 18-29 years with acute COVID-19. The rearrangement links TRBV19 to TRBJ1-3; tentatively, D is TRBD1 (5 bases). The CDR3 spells CASRFKQAGGNTIYF. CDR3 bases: TGTGCCAGTCGCTTTAAACAGGCGGGAGGAAACACCATATATTTT.